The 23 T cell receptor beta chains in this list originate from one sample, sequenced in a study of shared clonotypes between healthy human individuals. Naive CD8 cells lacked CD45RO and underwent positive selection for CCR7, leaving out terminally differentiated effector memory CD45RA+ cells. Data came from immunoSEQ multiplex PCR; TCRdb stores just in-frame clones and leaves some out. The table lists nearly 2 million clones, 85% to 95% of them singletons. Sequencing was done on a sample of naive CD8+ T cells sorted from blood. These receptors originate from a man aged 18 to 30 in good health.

For the CDR3, the DNA is TGTGCCAGCAGCCTTTTTCTGTCGGGACAGAAGAACACTGAAGCTTTCTTT. Its protein product is CASSLFLSGQKNTEAFF. The chain links TRBV13 to TRBJ1-1; TRBD1 matches at 7 bases. Germline values: CDR1 PRHDT, CDR2 FYEKMQ (reference sequence). This CDR3 comprises 17 residues. J lost 1 base, V lost 5 bases, and 13 bases had no gene match.

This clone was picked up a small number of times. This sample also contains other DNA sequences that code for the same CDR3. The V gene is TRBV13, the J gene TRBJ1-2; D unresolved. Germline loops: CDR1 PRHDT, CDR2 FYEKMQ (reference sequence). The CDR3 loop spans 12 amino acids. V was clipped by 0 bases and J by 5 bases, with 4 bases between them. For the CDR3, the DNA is TGTGCCAGCAGCTTAGGCGGTTATGGCTACACCTTC. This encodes CASSLGGYGYTF.

The CDR3 loop reads CATQGGYGGELFF. The CDR3 region has the DNA TGTGCCACCCAGGGGGGGTATGGCGGGGAGCTGTTTTTT. The chain has TRBV15 and TRBJ2-2; TRBD1 or TRBD2 may be the D gene (7 bases each). V lost 8 bases and J 7 bases, leaving 14 bases between the germline ends. CDR3 length equals 13 residues. Germline lookup yields CDR1 LNHNV and CDR2 YYDKDF (reference sequence).

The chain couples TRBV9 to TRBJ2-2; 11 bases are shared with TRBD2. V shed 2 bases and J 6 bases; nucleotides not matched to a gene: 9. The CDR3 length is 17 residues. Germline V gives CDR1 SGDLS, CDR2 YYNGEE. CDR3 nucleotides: TGTGCCAGCAGCGTTAGCGGGAGGGCCGGGATGTCCGGGGAGCTGTTTTTT. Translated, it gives CASSVSGRAGMSGELFF. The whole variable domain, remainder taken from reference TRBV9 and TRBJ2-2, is DSGVTQTPKHLITATGQRVTLRCSPRSGDLSVYWYQQSLDQGLQFLIQYYNGEERAKGNILERFSAQQFPDLHSELNLSSLELGDSALYFCASSVSGRAGMSGELFFGEGSRLTVL.

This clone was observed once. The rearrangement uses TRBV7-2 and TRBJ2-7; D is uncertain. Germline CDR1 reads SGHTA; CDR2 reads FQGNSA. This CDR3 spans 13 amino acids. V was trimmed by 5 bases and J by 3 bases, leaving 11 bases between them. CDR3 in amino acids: CASSPYPLYEQYF. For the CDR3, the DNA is TGTGCCAGCAGCCCCTATCCCCTCTACGAGCAGTACTTC.

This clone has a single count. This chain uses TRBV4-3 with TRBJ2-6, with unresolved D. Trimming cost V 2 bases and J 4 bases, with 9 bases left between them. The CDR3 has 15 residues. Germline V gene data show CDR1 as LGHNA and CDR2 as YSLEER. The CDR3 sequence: CASSQQETGANVLTF. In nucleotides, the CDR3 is TGCGCCAGCAGCCAACAGGAAACCGGGGCCAACGTCCTGACTTTC.

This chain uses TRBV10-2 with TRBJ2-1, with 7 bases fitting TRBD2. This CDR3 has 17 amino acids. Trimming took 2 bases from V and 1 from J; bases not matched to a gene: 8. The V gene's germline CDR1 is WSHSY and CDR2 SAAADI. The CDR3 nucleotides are TGCGCCAGCAGTGAGCCCCCCGCGGGAGTATCCTACAATGAGCAGTTCTTC. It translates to CASSEPPAGVSYNEQFF.

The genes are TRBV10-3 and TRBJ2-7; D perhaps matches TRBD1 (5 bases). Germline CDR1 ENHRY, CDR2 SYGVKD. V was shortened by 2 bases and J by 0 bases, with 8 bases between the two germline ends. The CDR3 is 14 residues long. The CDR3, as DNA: TGTGCCATCAGTGAGAAGGACAACTCCTACGAGCAGTACTTC. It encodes CAISEKDNSYEQYF.

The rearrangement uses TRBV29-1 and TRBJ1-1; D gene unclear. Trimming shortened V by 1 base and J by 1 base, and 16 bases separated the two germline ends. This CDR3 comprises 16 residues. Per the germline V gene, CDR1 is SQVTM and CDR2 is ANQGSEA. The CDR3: CSVEGLAYPENTEAFF. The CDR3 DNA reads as TGCAGCGTTGAAGGGCTGGCATATCCCGAGAACACTGAAGCTTTCTTT.

CDR3 DNA: TGTGCCAGCAGTGAAAGAGGGAGAGGGCATCAGCCCCAGCATTTT. Translation: CASSERGRGHQPQHF. This chain uses TRBV6-1 with TRBJ1-5; no reliable D call. Trimming shortened V by 2 bases and J by 5 bases, and 13 bases separated the two germline ends. The CDR3 spans 15 residues. The germline gives CDR1 MNHNS, CDR2 SASEGT.

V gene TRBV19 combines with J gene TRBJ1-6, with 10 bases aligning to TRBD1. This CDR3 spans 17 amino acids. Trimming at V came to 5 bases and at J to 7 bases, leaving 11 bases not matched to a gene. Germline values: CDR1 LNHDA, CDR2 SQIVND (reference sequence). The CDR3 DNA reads TGTGCCAGTAGTCCCCCTCGACAGGGGGCAGGGAATTCACCCCTCCACTTT. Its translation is CASSPPRQGAGNSPLHF.

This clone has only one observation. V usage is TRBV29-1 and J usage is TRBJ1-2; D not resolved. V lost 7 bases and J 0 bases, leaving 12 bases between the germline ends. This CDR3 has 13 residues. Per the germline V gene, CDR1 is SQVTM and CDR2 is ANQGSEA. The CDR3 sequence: CSAFVEANYGYTF. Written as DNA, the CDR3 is TGCAGCGCATTCGTAGAAGCTAACTATGGCTACACCTTC.

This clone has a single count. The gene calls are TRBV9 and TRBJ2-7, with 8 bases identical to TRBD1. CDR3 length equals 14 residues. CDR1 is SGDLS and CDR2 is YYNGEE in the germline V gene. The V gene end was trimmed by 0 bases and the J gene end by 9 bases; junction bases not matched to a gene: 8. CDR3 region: CASSVGPGGAVQYF. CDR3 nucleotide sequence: TGTGCCAGCAGCGTAGGCCCAGGGGGCGCGGTGCAGTACTTC.

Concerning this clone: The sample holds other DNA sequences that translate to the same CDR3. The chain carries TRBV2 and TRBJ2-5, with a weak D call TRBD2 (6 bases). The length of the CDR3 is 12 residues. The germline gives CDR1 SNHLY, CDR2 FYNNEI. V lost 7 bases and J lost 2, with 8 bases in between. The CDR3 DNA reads TGTGCCAGCACGGGGGTTCAAGAGACCCAGTACTTC. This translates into CASTGVQETQYF.

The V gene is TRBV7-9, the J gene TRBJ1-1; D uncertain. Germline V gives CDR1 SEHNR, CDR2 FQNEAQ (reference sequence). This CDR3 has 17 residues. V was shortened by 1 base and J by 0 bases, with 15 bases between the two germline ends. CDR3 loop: CASSLGGSASLNTEAFF. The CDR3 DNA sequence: TGTGCCAGCAGCTTAGGAGGTTCGGCGTCCCTGAACACTGAAGCTTTCTTT.

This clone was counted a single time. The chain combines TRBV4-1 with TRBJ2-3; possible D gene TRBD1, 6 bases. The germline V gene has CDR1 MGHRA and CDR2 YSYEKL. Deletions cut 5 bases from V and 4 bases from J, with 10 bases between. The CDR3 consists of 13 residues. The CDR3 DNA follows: TGCGCCAGCAGCTTAAACAGGGCAGATACGCAGTATTTT. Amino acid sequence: CASSLNRADTQYF.

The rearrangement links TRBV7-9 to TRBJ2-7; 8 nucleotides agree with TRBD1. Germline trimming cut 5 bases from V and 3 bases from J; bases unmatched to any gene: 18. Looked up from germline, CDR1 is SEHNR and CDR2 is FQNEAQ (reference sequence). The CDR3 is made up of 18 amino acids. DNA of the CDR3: TGTGCCAGCAGCCCACCTTTAGGGGAGACAGGGGCGGGCTACGAGCAGTACTTC. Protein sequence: CASSPPLGETGAGYEQYF.

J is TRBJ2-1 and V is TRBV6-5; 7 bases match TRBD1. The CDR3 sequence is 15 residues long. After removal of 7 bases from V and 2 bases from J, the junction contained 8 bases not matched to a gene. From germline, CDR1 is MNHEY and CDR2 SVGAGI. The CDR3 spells CASTFDRVTYNEQFF. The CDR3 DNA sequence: TGTGCCAGCACCTTCGACAGGGTGACCTACAATGAGCAGTTCTTC.

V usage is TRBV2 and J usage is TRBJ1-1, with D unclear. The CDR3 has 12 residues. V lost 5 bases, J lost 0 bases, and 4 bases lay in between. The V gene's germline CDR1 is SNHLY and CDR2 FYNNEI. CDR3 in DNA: TGTGCCAGCAGTTCTATGAACACTGAAGCTTTCTTT. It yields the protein CASSSMNTEAFF.

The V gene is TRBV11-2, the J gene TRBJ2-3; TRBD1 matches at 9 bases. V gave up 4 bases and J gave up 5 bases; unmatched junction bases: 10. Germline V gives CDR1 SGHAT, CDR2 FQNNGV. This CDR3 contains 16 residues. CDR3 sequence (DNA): TGTGCCAGCAGCTACAGGGGGCAGTTATTCATAGATACGCAGTATTTT. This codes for CASSYRGQLFIDTQYF.

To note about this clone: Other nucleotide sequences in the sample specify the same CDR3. In nucleotides, the CDR3 is TGTGCCTGGACAGTGGGCACTGAAGCTTTCTTT. It codes for CAWTVGTEAFF. The chain combines TRBV30 with TRBJ1-1; no clear D. This CDR3 region has 11 residues. The V end lost 4 bases, the J end lost 4 bases, and 7 bases lay between the germline ends. Germline CDR1 GTSNPN, CDR2 SVGIG (reference sequence).

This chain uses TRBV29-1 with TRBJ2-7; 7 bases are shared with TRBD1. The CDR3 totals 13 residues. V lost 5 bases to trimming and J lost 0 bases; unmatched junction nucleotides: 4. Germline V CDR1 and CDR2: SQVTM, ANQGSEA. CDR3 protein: CSVRQGGSYEQYF. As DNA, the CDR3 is TGCAGCGTTCGACAGGGTGGCTCCTACGAGCAGTACTTC.

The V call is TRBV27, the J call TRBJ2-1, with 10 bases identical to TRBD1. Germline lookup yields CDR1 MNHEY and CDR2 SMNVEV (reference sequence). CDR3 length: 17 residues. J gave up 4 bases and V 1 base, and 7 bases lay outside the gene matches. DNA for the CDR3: TGTGCCAGCAGTTTATGGGCGGGGACAGGGGCGTACAATGAGCAGTTCTTC. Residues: CASSLWAGTGAYNEQFF.